Sequencing of this T cell receptor (beta chain) was carried out in a study of cytomegalovirus exposure and HLA in healthy donors. Study background: The approximately 120 million unique TCR beta sequences, from roughly 180 million T cells, were found by an earlier analysis. Findings of the study overall: It was reportedly the case that the classifier diagnosed cytomegalovirus status with high specificity and sensitivity. Later analysis revealed greater clonal expansion in HLA-associated TCR beta chains than in equally common others.

As concerns this clone: Antigen unknown.

13 Jbeta primers and 60 Vbeta primers were used for the PCR. TCRdb keeps only in-frame clones here, not all; method: immunoSEQ multiplex PCR. This sample has some 40,000 clones; 70% to 75% occur once, and the top ten carry more than 6%. This receptor was obtained from a man in his thirties or forties in good health and CMV-seronegative. Sequenced: PBMCs.

CDR3 amino acids: CASSLGQGQGNEKLFF. The CDR3 DNA sequence: TGCGCCAGCAGCTTGGGACAGGGACAGGGTAATGAAAAACTGTTTTTT. The V and J genes are TRBV5-1 and TRBJ1-4; TRBD1 aligns across 9 bases. Germline V CDR1 and CDR2: SGHRS, YFSETQ. The CDR3 covers 16 residues. Germline trimming cut 0 bases from V and 4 bases from J; bases unmatched to any gene: 4.